This T cell receptor (beta chain) came from a study of vaccination effects on CD4 cells after COVID-19. CDR1 MNHEY and CDR2 SVGAGI come from the germline V gene. This CDR3 has 14 residues. V lost 2 bases and J lost 5, with 12 bases in between. Repertoires were generated with immunoSEQ multiplex PCR, while TCRdb's copy carries only in-frame clones and drops some. Of 50,000 to 75,000 clones listed, roughly 79% are singletons. About this clone itself: Its target is unknown.

ViraFEST expansion of antigen-specific CD4+ T cells with viral peptide pools preceded sequencing. Subsequent to approximately 11 days of culture, CD4+ T cells were isolated. This receptor was identified in a human donor who received a COVID-19 vaccine. This specimen was CD4+ T cells from PBMCs cultured with HCoV-229E spike peptides, taken before COVID-19 vaccination. The chain carries TRBV6-5 and TRBJ1-1; TRBD1 might be the D (5 bases). CDR3 sequence reads: CASSYPGSRTEAFF. CDR3 nucleotide sequence: TGTGCCAGCAGTTACCCAGGGAGTAGGACTGAAGCTTTCTTT.